This TCR beta chain was sequenced in a study of T cells in Graves' hyperthyroidism and ophthalmopathy. Points from the study as a whole: From stable hyperthyroidism, ophthalmopathy was set apart by a 13 V-J model. Blood also carried most thyroid clonotypes expanded above 0.001.

A word on this clonotype: The antigen is undetermined.

The germline V gene encodes CDR1 LGHDT and CDR2 YNNKEL (reference sequence). This CDR3 comprises 14 residues. The V gene lost 5 bases and the J gene lost 11 bases, with 19 bases spanning the gap. Fresh peripheral blood, 7.5 to 10 ml, yielded the PBMCs. The investigators amplified TCR beta CDR3 regions from RNA transcripts. When the TCR CDR3 underwent first-round RT-PCR, the HTBI primer set was used. One entry per CDR3 protein, called by TCRdb with MiXCR from the multiplex PCR reads. The sample comprises some 490,000 distinct CDR3 sequences, roughly 23% of which are singletons, and about half rests with the top ten.

The J gene is TRBJ2-1, the V gene TRBV3-1; the D gene is possibly TRBD2 (6 bases). The material sequenced was blood. This sequence originates from a woman in her seventies with Graves' ophthalmopathy. CDR3 in amino acids: CASSRLRDSSQQFF. CDR3 sequence (DNA): TGTGCCAGCAGCAGACTTCGGGACTCCTCGCAGCAGTTCTTC.